One and the same sample provided the 16 T cell receptor beta chains below, sequenced in a study of shared clonotypes between healthy human individuals. Sequenced by immunoSEQ multiplex PCR; TCRdb stores in-frame clones only, minus some. The table has 1.6 million or so clones, 98% to 99% seen once. Material: naive CD4+ T cells sorted from blood. The subset here: CD45RA+ positively selected. The receptor source for this set is a man aged 30-40 years in good health.

With regard to this clone: A junction boundary mismatches the germline segment, possibly from a read error. The chain couples TRBV7-7 to TRBJ2-1; no firm D call. The CDR3 is 15 residues long. Germline-derived CDR1 and CDR2 are SSHAT and FNYEAQ (reference sequence). The CDR3 DNA sequence: TGTGCTAGCAGCTTAGGTTCAGGTGTCTACAATGAGCAGTTCTTC. Amino acids: CASSLGSGVYNEQFF.

The gene calls are TRBV29-1 and TRBJ2-2, with 14 bases identical to TRBD2. In germline, CDR1 is SQVTM, CDR2 ANQGSEA. The CDR3 totals 15 residues. Trimming removed 7 bases from V and 6 bases from J; junction bases left unmatched: 7. The CDR3 loop reads CSAEGLAGAAGELFF. The CDR3 nucleotides read TGCAGCGCCGAGGGACTAGCGGGAGCGGCCGGGGAGCTGTTTTTT.

To note about this clone: Additional DNA sequences in this sample encode the identical CDR3. The chain uses TRBV11-3 and TRBJ2-7; TRBD2 matches at 12 bases. The CDR3 runs to 13 residues. From germline, CDR1 is SGHNT and CDR2 YENEEA. The V segment lost 3 bases and the J segment 7 bases; nucleotides outside the gene matches: 1. CDR3 nucleotides: TGTGCCAGCAGCTTCGGACTAGCGGGAGAGCAGTACTTC. This encodes CASSFGLAGEQYF.

The J gene is TRBJ2-7, the V gene TRBV18; the match to TRBD1 covers 8 bases. V was clipped by 1 base and J by 3 bases; unmatched bases: 8. CDR1 and CDR2 (germline): KGHSH, LQKENI. CDR3 length: 16 amino acids. The CDR3 region is CASSPLSGTGGYEQYF. The CDR3 bases are TGTGCCAGCTCACCACTGTCCGGGACAGGCGGCTACGAGCAGTACTTC.

V and J are TRBV4-3 and TRBJ2-7, with D perhaps given as TRBD1 or TRBD2 (6 bases each). The V end lost 1 base, the J end lost 2 bases, and 12 bases lay between the germline ends. The CDR3 totals 15 residues. From germline, CDR1 is LGHNA and CDR2 YSLEER. The CDR3 region is CASSQGPGATYEQYF. Written as DNA, the CDR3 is TGCGCCAGCAGCCAAGGGCCGGGGGCCACCTACGAGCAGTACTTC.

The V and J genes are TRBV5-1 and TRBJ2-7; 12 bases agree with TRBD2. This CDR3 region has 16 residues. V gave up 4 bases and J gave up 7 bases; unmatched junction bases: 12. The germline V gene encodes CDR1 SGHRS and CDR2 YFSETQ. This CDR3 is CASSRVASGRAREQYF. The CDR3 DNA sequence: TGCGCCAGCAGCCGCGTGGCTAGCGGGAGGGCCAGGGAGCAGTACTTC.

The chain combines TRBV4-3 with TRBJ2-1; no clear D. This CDR3 is 14 amino acids long. Per the germline V gene, CDR1 is LGHNA and CDR2 is YSLEER. V was pared by 2 bases and J by 9 bases, with 14 bases between. The CDR3 nucleotides are TGCGCCAGCAGCCAACACGAAAGGCGAGCTGAGCAGTTCTTC. Translated: CASSQHERRAEQFF.

The rearrangement joins TRBV11-2 to TRBJ2-2; D perhaps matches TRBD1 (6 bases). Deletions cut 5 bases from V and 0 bases from J, with 7 bases between. This CDR3 is 14 amino acids long. Germline V gene lookup returns CDR1 SGHAT and CDR2 FQNNGV. This CDR3 reads CASSGGANTGELFF. The DNA of the CDR3 is TGTGCCAGCAGCGGGGGCGCGAACACCGGGGAGCTGTTTTTT. Full variable domain (outside the CDR3, taken from reference TRBV11-2 and TRBJ2-2): EAGVAQSPRYKIIEKRQSVAFWCNPISGHATLYWYQQILGQGPKLLIQFQNNGVVDDSQLPKDRFSAERLKGVDSTLKIQPAKLEDSAVYLCASSGGANTGELFFGEGSRLTVL.

The J gene is TRBJ1-1, the V gene TRBV11-2; a weak D match, TRBD1 (5 bases). This CDR3 is built from 12 residues. Trimming shortened V by 5 bases and J by 6 bases, and 10 bases separated the two germline ends. Germline V gene sequence: CDR1 SGHAT, CDR2 FQNNGV. CDR3 DNA sequence: TGTGCCAGCAGCCCCCCGGGGCCTGAAGCTTTCTTT. Translating gives CASSPPGPEAFF.

This chain joins TRBV7-2 and TRBJ2-7, with 7 positions matching TRBD2. There are 15 residues in the CDR3. V shed 1 base, J shed 3 bases, and the junction held 6 bases outside the gene matches. From germline, CDR1 is SGHTA and CDR2 FQGNSA. CDR3 loop: CASSLGLADYYEQYF. CDR3 in DNA: TGTGCCAGCAGCTTAGGACTAGCAGATTACTACGAGCAGTACTTC.

This sequence joins TRBV7-2 and TRBJ1-5; D not resolved. This CDR3 is built from 16 residues. Trimming took off 6 bases at V and 4 bases at J, with 19 bases between the two ends. Germline V gives CDR1 SGHTA, CDR2 FQGNSA. The CDR3 bases are TGTGCCAGCAGTAAAGGGTCAGGACCAATAAATCAGCCCCAGCATTTT. It codes for CASSKGSGPINQPQHF.

J is TRBJ1-2 and V is TRBV6-5; a weak D match, TRBD1 (6 bases). Germline assignment: CDR1 MNHEY and CDR2 SVGAGI. There are 15 residues in the CDR3. V gave up 5 bases and J gave up 3 bases, with 16 bases separating them. The CDR3 DNA follows: TGTGCCAGCAGTCCCCTCCGAGGGGGGGACTATGGCTACACCTTC. Translation gives CASSPLRGGDYGYTF.

J is TRBJ2-7 and V is TRBV27; TRBD1 agrees at 11 bases. V was pared by 6 bases and J by 7 bases, with 8 bases of the junction left unmatched. Germline V CDR1 and CDR2: MNHEY, SMNVEV (reference sequence). The CDR3 consists of 14 residues. The CDR3 spells CASRGTGGLGEQYF. CDR3 nucleotide sequence: TGTGCCAGCAGGGGGACAGGGGGGCTGGGGGAGCAGTACTTC.

Only one count was recorded for this clone. The J gene is TRBJ1-2, the V gene TRBV2, with D perhaps TRBD1 (5 bases). With 4 bases removed from V and 0 bases from J, the gap between germline ends came to 12 bases. In germline, CDR1 is SNHLY, CDR2 FYNNEI. This CDR3 is 15 amino acids long. DNA for the CDR3: TGTGCCAGCAGTGTGACAGCTGCCGCTAACTATGGCTACACCTTC. This encodes CASSVTAAANYGYTF.

The chain combines TRBV6-4 with TRBJ1-1; D unresolved. The V and J ends lost 4 bases and 4 bases respectively, with 16 bases between them. The CDR3 has 15 amino acids. The germline CDR1 and CDR2 sequences are MRHNA and SNTAGT. The CDR3 coding sequence is TGTGCCAGCAGTGGGGAGGATGGAGATAGCACTGAAGCTTTCTTT. This gives the protein CASSGEDGDSTEAFF.

Notes on this clone: Other DNA sequences of this sample code for an identical CDR3. The CDR3 spells CASSPGLAGGEQFF. CDR3 bases: TGTGCCAGCTCTCCTGGACTAGCGGGAGGTGAGCAGTTCTTC. The chain has TRBV18 and TRBJ2-1; TRBD2 agrees at 14 bases. The junction had 4 bases not matched to a gene; V was cut back by 6 bases and J by 9 bases. Germline CDR1 reads KGHSH; CDR2 reads LQKENI. The CDR3 spans 14 residues.